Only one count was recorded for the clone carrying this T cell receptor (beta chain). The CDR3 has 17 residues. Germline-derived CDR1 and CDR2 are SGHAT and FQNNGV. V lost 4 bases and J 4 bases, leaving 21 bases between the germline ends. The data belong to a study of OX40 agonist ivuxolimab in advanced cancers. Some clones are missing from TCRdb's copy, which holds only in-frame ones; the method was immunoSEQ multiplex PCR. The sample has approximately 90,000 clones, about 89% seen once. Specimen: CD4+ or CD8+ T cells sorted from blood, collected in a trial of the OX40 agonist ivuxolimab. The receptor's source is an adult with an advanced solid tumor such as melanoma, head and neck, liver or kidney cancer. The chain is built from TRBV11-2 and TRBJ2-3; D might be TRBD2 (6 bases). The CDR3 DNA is TGTGCCAGCAGCTCGCGGACCGAGCGGAGGGCGGCAGATACGCAGTATTTT. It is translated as CASSSRTERRAADTQYF.